Reported below is one T cell receptor (beta chain). The data are from a study of blood T cell repertoires in COVID-19. Across the study: Sites across the United States, Italy and Spain contributed samples from acute and convalescent COVID-19. Sources were T cells, B-cell-depleted T cells, or PBMCs; the material itself was cDNA or gDNA.

The CDR3 is 16 residues long. Per germline, CDR1 ENHRY and CDR2 SYGVKD. V gave up 0 bases and J gave up 5 bases; unmatched junction bases: 9. Participant ages covered 18 to 89 years across 24 US areas. This table comes from immunoSEQ multiplex PCR, and its TCRdb copy is limited to in-frame clones, with some not included. The profile shows 150,000 to 200,000 clones, under 80% of them singletons. The receptor comes from a woman aged 45-65 years with acute COVID-19. Sequencing input: PBMCs or T cells enriched from blood (not recorded which). The chain combines TRBV10-3 with TRBJ2-7, with 8 bases lining up with TRBD1. The CDR3 here is CAISESTRTGMDEQYV. The CDR3 DNA reads as TGTGCCATCAGTGAGTCAACCAGGACAGGGATGGACGAGCAGTACGTC.